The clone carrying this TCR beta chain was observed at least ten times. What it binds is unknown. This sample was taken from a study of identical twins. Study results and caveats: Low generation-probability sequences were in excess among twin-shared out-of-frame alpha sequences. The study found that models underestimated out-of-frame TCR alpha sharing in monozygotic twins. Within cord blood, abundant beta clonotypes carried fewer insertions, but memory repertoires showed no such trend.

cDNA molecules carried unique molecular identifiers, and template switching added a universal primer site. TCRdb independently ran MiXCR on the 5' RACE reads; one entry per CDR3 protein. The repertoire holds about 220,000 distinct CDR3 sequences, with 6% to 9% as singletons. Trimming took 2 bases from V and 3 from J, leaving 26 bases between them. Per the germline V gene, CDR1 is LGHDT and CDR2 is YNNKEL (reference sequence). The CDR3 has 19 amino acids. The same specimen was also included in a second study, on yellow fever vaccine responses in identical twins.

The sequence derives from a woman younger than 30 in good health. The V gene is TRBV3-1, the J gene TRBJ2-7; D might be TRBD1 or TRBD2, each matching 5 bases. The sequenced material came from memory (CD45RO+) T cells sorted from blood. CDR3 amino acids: CASSQKRLGPFINGYEQYF. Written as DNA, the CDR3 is TGTGCCAGCAGCCAAAAACGCTTGGGACCCTTCATCAATGGCTACGAGCAGTACTTC.